These 3 T cell receptor beta chains share one sample of origin, sequenced in a study of Ad26.COV2.S vaccination and SARS-CoV-2 variants. Repertoires were generated with immunoSEQ multiplex PCR, while TCRdb's copy carries only in-frame clones and drops some. Of hundreds of thousands of clones listed, around 89% are singletons. Treatment in this sample: about 20 received Ad26.COV2.S at low or high dose, single or two shots; 5 received placebo; per-sample allocation not given. Specimen acquisition occurred on day 63 following the initial vaccine or placebo injection. Sequenced material: peripheral blood, taken in a trial of Ad26.COV2.S vaccine versus placebo. The origin of the receptors is a person between 18 and 60 years old who received the Ad26.COV2.S COVID-19 vaccine or a placebo.

The rearrangement uses TRBV5-4 and TRBJ1-1, with a tentative D call TRBD1 (6 bases). The CDR3 covers 15 residues. The V gene's germline CDR1 is SGHNT and CDR2 YYREEE (reference sequence). Trimming shortened V by 5 bases and J by 1 base, and 15 bases separated the two germline ends. The CDR3 loop is CASRSWGAQNTEAFF. The CDR3 DNA reads TGTGCCAGCAGGTCGTGGGGGGCGCAGAACACTGAAGCTTTCTTT.

J is TRBJ2-3 and V is TRBV23-1; TRBD2 matches at 13 bases. TRBV23-1 is reported as an ORF; its role is uncertain. The V gene end was trimmed by 4 bases and the J gene end by 3 bases; junction bases not matched to a gene: 10. There are 18 residues in the CDR3. The CDR3 region is CASSRTKGTSGDTDTQYF. The CDR3 bases are TGCGCCAGCAGTCGGACCAAAGGGACTAGCGGGGATACAGATACGCAGTATTTT.

The chain couples TRBV18 to TRBJ2-3; D unresolved. The CDR3 is made up of 14 amino acids. In germline, CDR1 is KGHSH, CDR2 LQKENI. V lost 3 bases, J lost 4 bases, and 11 bases lay in between. CDR3 residues: CASSPGKSPDTQYF. DNA for the CDR3: TGTGCCAGCTCACCCGGCAAATCGCCAGATACGCAGTATTTT.